These T cell receptor beta chains were read from a single sample in a study of vaccination and CD4 T cells after COVID-19. A single record per CDR3 protein comes from TCRdb applying MiXCR to the PCR reads. The data show about 14,000 distinct CDR3 sequences, with 43% seen just once and around a sixth held by the top ten. These receptors are not linked to any known antigen. The sample comprised cultured CD4+ T cells from blood. The origin of the receptors is a human donor with COVID-19. The CDR3 runs from the conserved cysteine through the conserved F or W. D genes are given only for firm matches. The size entry is marked missing in some rows and otherwise reads once, few, many or a size class.

d_gene	v_gene	abundance	j_gene	CDR3aa	CDR3nt
TRBD1	TRBV28	-	TRBJ1-1	CASSLGQGVNTEAFF	TGTGCCAGCAGCCTGGGACAGGGGGTAAACACTGAAGCTTTCTTT
TRBD2	TRBV6-1	-	TRBJ2-1	CASSGSGGAYNEQFF	TGTGCCAGCAGTGGCAGCGGGGGGGCGTACAATGAGCAGTTCTTC
-	TRBV18	-	TRBJ1-6	CASSYGPGQPLHF	TGTGCCAGCTCATACGGACCGGGACAACCCCTCCACTTT
TRBD1	TRBV20-1	-	TRBJ2-3	CSALGQGYTDTQYF	TGCAGTGCTTTGGGACAGGGATACACAGATACGCAGTATTTT
TRBD2	TRBV20-1	few	TRBJ2-5	CSARGFVAGGPQETQYF	TGCAGTGCTAGAGGCTTCGTAGCGGGGGGGCCTCAAGAGACCCAGTACTTC
TRBD1	TRBV20-1	-	TRBJ1-5	CSARPGGNNQPQHF	TGCAGTGCTAGGCCAGGGGGCAACAATCAGCCCCAGCATTTT
TRBD1	TRBV25-1	-	TRBJ1-2	CASSPGQGVANYGYTF	TGTGCCAGCAGTCCGGGACAGGGGGTAGCTAACTATGGCTACACCTTC
-	TRBV7-8	few	TRBJ1-1	CASSFPLGGLNTEAFF	TGTGCCAGCAGCTTCCCCTTGGGGGGGCTGAACACTGAAGCTTTCTTT
-	TRBV24-1	few	TRBJ1-2	CATSDQVYGYTF	TGTGCCACCAGTGACCAGGTATATGGCTACACCTTC
TRBD1	TRBV6-2/TRBV6-3	-	TRBJ1-5	CASLRQGYSNQPQHF	TGTGCCAGCCTACGACAGGGGTATAGCAATCAGCCCCAGCATTTT
-	TRBV27	-	TRBJ1-5	CASSRLNQPQHF	TGTGCCAGCAGTCGCCTTAATCAGCCCCAGCATTTT
TRBD1	TRBV7-2	-	TRBJ1-2	CASSLQGARYGYTF	TGTGCCAGCAGCCTACAGGGGGCTCGCTATGGCTACACCTTC
TRBD1	TRBV7-2	few	TRBJ2-4	CASSPAGQGLAKNIQYF	TGTGCCAGCAGCCCAGCTGGACAGGGGCTAGCCAAAAACATTCAGTACTTC
-	TRBV7-3	-	TRBJ2-2	CASSQSTTNTGELFF	TGTGCCAGCAGCCAATCGACAACGAACACCGGGGAGCTGTTTTTT
-	TRBV20-1	-	TRBJ1-4	CSAPVRQAGREKLFF	TGCAGTGCCCCAGTAAGACAGGCCGGTAGGGAAAAACTGTTTTTT
-	TRBV14	-	TRBJ2-2	CASRQDYTGELFF	TGTGCCAGCAGACAGGACTACACCGGGGAGCTGTTTTTT
-	TRBV7-9	-	TRBJ2-5	CASNGMEETQYF	TGTGCCAGCAATGGTATGGAAGAGACCCAGTACTTC
TRBD1	TRBV7-2	-	TRBJ1-5	CASSLGQGFSNQPQHF	TGTGCCAGCAGCTTGGGACAGGGTTTTAGCAATCAGCCCCAGCATTTT
-	TRBV5-4	-	TRBJ2-1	CASSLVGGPQNEQFF	TGTGCCAGCAGCTTGGTGGGGGGGCCTCAGAATGAGCAGTTCTTC
TRBD1	TRBV6-1	-	TRBJ1-2	CASSQPGQGAYGYTF	TGTGCCAGCAGCCAGCCGGGACAGGGGGCGTATGGCTACACCTTC
TRBD1	TRBV5-8	-	TRBJ2-2	CASSFRQGARTGELFF	TGTGCCAGCAGCTTTCGACAGGGGGCTCGAACCGGGGAGCTGTTTTTT
TRBD1	TRBV7-9	-	TRBJ1-2	CASSRSWTGDYGYTF	TGTGCCAGCAGTCGTTCATGGACAGGGGACTATGGCTACACCTTC
-	TRBV15	few	TRBJ1-2	CATSRDSQGYGYTF	TGTGCCACCAGCAGAGACTCGCAAGGCTATGGCTACACCTTC
-	TRBV20-1	-	TRBJ1-2	CSAIPGANYGYTF	TGCAGTGCTATCCCCGGGGCCAACTATGGCTACACCTTC
TRBD2	TRBV5-1	-	TRBJ2-5	CASSVRLAPLYQETQYF	TGCGCCAGCAGCGTGAGACTAGCTCCACTGTACCAAGAGACCCAGTACTTC
TRBD1	TRBV27	few	TRBJ1-1	CASSLQGGYTEAFF	TGTGCCAGCAGTCTGCAGGGGGGGTACACTGAAGCTTTCTTT
-	TRBV6-5	-	TRBJ2-4	CASSYRGQGGNIQYF	TGTGCCAGCAGTTACCGCGGGCAGGGCGGAAACATTCAGTACTTC
-	TRBV30	few	TRBJ2-5	CAWSDGAAKTQYF	TGTGCCTGGAGCGATGGAGCGGCAAAGACCCAGTACTTC
TRBD1	TRBV6-2/TRBV6-3	-	TRBJ2-7	CASSYGQGSEQYF	TGTGCCAGCAGTTACGGACAGGGATCCGAGCAGTACTTC
-	TRBV6-1	few	TRBJ1-1	CASSGLDSNTEAFF	TGTGCCAGCAGTGGACTGGACAGCAACACTGAAGCTTTCTTT
-	TRBV7-2	-	TRBJ2-5	CASSAGVSAQTQYF	TGTGCCAGCAGCGCCGGGGTTAGCGCTCAGACCCAGTACTTC
TRBD2	TRBV7-2	-	TRBJ2-3	CASSLDPAGATDTQYF	TGTGCCAGCAGCTTAGACCCAGCGGGGGCCACAGATACGCAGTATTTT
-	TRBV4-1	-	TRBJ1-4	CASSQDGRGEKLFF	TGCGCCAGCAGCCAAGACGGCAGGGGTGAAAAACTGTTTTTT
TRBD1	TRBV4-2	few	TRBJ1-2	CASCLGTGGGSDYGYTF	TGTGCCAGCTGCCTGGGGACAGGGGGCGGGAGTGACTATGGCTACACCTTC
-	TRBV30	-	TRBJ2-2	CAWTRAGAHTGELFF	TGTGCCTGGACCAGAGCAGGGGCCCACACCGGGGAGCTGTTTTTT
-	TRBV6-1	few	TRBJ1-5	CASSTRGYSNQPQHF	TGTGCCAGCAGTACGAGGGGCTATAGCAATCAGCCCCAGCATTTT
TRBD1	TRBV2	few	TRBJ2-4	CASSEAGQGAAKNIQYF	TGTGCCAGCAGCGAAGCCGGACAGGGGGCGGCCAAAAACATTCAGTACTTC
-	TRBV5-4	-	TRBJ2-7	CASSGTGAESHEQYF	TGTGCCAGCAGCGGCACGGGGGCGGAATCCCACGAGCAGTACTTC
-	TRBV27	few	TRBJ2-3	CASSFRWGDTQYF	TGTGCCAGCAGTTTTAGGTGGGGAGATACGCAGTATTTT
-	TRBV20-1	few	TRBJ2-3	CRAPDTQYF	TGCAGGGCCCCCGATACGCAGTATTTT
-	TRBV18	few	TRBJ2-3	CATTGRSTDTQYF	TGTGCCACCACCGGCAGGAGCACAGATACGCAGTATTTT
-	TRBV7-3	-	TRBJ1-1	CASSLSRDRTEAFF	TGTGCCAGCAGCTTAAGCAGGGATAGGACTGAAGCTTTCTTT
-	TRBV5-3	-	TRBJ1-1	CARRRLRNTEAFF	TGTGCCAGGCGCCGACTCAGGAACACTGAAGCTTTCTTT
TRBD1	TRBV7-2	-	TRBJ2-3	CASSGRTGGPTDTQYF	TGTGCCAGCAGCGGGCGGACAGGGGGCCCCACAGATACGCAGTATTTT
TRBD1	TRBV10-2	-	TRBJ1-2	CASSETTWTGSNGYTF	TGCGCCAGCAGTGAGACGACCTGGACAGGGAGCAATGGCTACACCTTC
TRBD2	TRBV6-1	-	TRBJ2-4	CASTLAGVQAKLAKNIQYF	TGTGCCAGCACCCTAGCGGGGGTGCAGGCTAAACTAGCCAAAAACATTCAGTACTTC
-	TRBV11-2	few	TRBJ1-5	CASSVSGNQPQHF	TGTGCCAGCAGCGTTAGCGGGAATCAGCCCCAGCATTTT
TRBD1	TRBV27	-	TRBJ2-5	CASSLGTGPWETQYF	TGTGCCAGCAGTTTAGGGACAGGGCCCTGGGAGACCCAGTACTTC
-	TRBV30	-	TRBJ1-4	CAWKGEVEKLFF	TGTGCCTGGAAGGGGGAGGTTGAAAAACTGTTTTTT